This T cell receptor (beta chain) derives from a study of OX40 agonist ivuxolimab in advanced cancers. Study as a whole: Patients undergoing dose escalation presented with hepatocellular carcinoma, melanoma, renal cell or head and neck cancer. Three patients, one with hepatocellular carcinoma and two with cutaneous melanoma, achieved partial responses.

Profiled with immunoSEQ multiplex PCR; TCRdb holds only in-frame clones, not every one. The table lists approximately 15,000 clones, 60% to 85% of them singletons. This clone was detected only once. Its specificity is unknown. Study-wide results and limits: Not determined was the antigen specificity of the expanded peripheral T cells.

The V segment lost 6 bases and the J segment 5 bases; nucleotides outside the gene matches: 5. CDR1 LNHNV and CDR2 YYDKDF come from the germline V gene (reference sequence). The CDR3 has 13 residues. The sample in question was CD4+ or CD8+ T cells sorted from blood, obtained in a trial of the OX40 agonist ivuxolimab. V and J are TRBV15 and TRBJ2-7; 9 nucleotides agree with TRBD2. The source is an adult with an advanced solid tumor such as melanoma, head and neck, liver or kidney cancer. The CDR3 nucleotides read TGTGCCACCAGGGCGGGAGGGGGAGACGAGCAGTACTTC. Amino acids: CATRAGGGDEQYF.